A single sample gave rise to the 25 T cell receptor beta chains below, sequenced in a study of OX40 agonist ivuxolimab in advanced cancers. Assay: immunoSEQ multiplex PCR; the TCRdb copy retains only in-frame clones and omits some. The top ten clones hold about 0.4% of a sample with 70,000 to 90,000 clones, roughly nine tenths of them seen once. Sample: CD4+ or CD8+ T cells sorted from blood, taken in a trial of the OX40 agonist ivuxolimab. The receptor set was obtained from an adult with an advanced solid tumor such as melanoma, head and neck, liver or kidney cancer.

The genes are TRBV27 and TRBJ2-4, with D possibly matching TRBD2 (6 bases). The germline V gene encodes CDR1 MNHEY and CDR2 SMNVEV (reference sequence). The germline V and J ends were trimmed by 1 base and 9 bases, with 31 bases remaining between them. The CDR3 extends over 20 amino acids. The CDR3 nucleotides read TGTGCCAGCAGTTTATTGTTTAACCCCACCAGGGAGGAACATCAGAGCATTCAGTACTTC. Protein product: CASSLLFNPTREEHQSIQYF.

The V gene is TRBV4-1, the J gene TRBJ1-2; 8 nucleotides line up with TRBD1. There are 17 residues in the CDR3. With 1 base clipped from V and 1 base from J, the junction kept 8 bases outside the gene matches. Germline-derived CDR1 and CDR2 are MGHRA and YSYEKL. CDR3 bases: TGCGCCAGCAGCCAAGTTTTAAGGACAGGGCTTAACTATGGCTACACCTTC. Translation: CASSQVLRTGLNYGYTF.

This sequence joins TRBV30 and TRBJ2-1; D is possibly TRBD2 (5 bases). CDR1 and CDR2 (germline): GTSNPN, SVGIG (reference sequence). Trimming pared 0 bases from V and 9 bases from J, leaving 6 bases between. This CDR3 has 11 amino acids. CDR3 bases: TGTGCCTGGAGTGTCGGAGGTGAGCAGTTCTTC. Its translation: CAWSVGGEQFF.

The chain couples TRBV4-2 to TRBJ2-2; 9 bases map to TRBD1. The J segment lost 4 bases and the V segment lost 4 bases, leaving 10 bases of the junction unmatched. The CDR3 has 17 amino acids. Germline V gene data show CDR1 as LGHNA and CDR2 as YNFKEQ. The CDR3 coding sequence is TGTGCCAGCAGCCTTAGGGCCGGGACAGGGCCCACCGGGGAGCTGTTTTTT. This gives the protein CASSLRAGTGPTGELFF.

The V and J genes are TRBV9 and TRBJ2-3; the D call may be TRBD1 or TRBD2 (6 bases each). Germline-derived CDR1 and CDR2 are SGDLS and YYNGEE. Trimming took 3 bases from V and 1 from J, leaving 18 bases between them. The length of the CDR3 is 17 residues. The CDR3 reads CASSASGRGQGTDTQYF. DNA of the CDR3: TGTGCCAGCAGCGCGTCAGGACGGGGGCAGGGCACAGATACGCAGTATTTT.

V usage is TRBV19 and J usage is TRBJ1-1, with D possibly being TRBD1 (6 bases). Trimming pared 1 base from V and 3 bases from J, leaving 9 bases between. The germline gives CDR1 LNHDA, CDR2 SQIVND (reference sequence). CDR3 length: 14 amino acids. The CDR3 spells CASSIAGDDTEAFF. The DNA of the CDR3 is TGTGCCAGTAGTATAGCAGGGGACGACACTGAAGCTTTCTTT.

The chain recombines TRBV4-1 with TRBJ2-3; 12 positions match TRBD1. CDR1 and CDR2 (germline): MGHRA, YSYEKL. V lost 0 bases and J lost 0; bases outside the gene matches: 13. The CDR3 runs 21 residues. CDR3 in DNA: TGCGCCAGCAGCCAAGATACCGGGACAGGGGGCCTAGCGAGTAGCACAGATACGCAGTATTTT. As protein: CASSQDTGTGGLASSTDTQYF.

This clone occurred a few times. The CDR3 sequence is CASSFRAGSRTEAFF. The DNA of the CDR3 is TGCGCCAGCAGCTTCCGAGCGGGCAGTAGGACTGAAGCTTTCTTT. The chain links TRBV5-1 to TRBJ1-1, with no clear D. The CDR3 is 15 amino acids. Deletions cut 2 bases from V and 5 bases from J, with 16 bases between. CDR1 is SGHRS and CDR2 is YFSETQ in the germline V gene.

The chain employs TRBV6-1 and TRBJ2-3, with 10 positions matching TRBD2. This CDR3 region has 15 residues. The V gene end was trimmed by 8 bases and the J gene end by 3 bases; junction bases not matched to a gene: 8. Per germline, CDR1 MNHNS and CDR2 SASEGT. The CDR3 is CASSLLAGGTDTQYF. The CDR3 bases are TGTGCCAGCTCGCTTTTAGCGGGGGGAACAGATACGCAGTATTTT.

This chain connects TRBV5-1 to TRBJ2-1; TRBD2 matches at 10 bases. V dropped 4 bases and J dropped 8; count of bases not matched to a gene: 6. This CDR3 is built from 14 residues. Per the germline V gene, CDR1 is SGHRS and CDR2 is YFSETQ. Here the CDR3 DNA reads TGCGCCAGCAGCCTAACCGGGACTAGCGATGAGCAGTTCTTC. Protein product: CASSLTGTSDEQFF.

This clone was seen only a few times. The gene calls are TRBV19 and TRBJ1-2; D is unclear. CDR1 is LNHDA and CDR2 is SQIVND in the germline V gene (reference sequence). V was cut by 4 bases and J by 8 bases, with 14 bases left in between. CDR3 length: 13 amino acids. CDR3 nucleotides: TGTGCCAGTAGTAACGATCCAGGCGGGGGCTACACCTTC. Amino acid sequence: CASSNDPGGGYTF. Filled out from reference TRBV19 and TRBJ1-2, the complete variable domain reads DGGITQSPKYLFRKEGQNVTLSCEQNLNHDAMYWYRQDPGQGLRLIYYSQIVNDFQKGDIAEGYSVSREKKESFPLTVTSAQKNPTAFYLCASSNDPGGGYTFGSGTRLTVV.

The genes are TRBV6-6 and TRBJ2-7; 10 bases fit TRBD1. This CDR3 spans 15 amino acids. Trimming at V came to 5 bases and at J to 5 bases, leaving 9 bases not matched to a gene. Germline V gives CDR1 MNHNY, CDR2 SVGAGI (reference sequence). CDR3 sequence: CASSRWTGGFDEQYF. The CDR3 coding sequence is TGTGCCAGCAGTCGGTGGACAGGGGGATTCGACGAGCAGTACTTC.

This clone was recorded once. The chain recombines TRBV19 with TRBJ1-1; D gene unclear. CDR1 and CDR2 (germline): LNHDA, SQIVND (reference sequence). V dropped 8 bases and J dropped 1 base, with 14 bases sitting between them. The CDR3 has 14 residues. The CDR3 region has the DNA TGTGCCAGTCGGTTCGGTATCGCGAACACTGAAGCTTTCTTT. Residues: CASRFGIANTEAFF.

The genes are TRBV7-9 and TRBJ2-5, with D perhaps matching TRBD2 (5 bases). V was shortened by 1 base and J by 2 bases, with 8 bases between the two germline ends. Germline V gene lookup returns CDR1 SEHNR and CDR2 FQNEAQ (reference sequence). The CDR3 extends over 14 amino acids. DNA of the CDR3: TGTGCCAGCAGCTTAGTGGACTTTCAAGAGACCCAGTACTTC. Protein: CASSLVDFQETQYF.

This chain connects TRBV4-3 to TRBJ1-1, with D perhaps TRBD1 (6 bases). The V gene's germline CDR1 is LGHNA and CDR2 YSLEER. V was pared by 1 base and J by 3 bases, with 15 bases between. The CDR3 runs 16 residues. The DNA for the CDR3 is TGCGCCAGCAGCCAAGCTACAGGGACACGGTACACTGAAGCTTTCTTT. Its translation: CASSQATGTRYTEAFF.

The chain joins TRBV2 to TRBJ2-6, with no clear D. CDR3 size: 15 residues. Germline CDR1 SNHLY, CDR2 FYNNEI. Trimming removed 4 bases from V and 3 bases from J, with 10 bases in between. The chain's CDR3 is CASSAEGIGANVLTF. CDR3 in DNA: TGTGCCAGCAGTGCTGAAGGGATTGGGGCCAACGTCCTGACTTTC.

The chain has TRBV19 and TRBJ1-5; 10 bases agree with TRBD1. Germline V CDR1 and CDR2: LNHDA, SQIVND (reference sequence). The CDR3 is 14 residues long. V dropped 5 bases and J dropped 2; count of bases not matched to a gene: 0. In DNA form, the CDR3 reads TGTGCCAGTAGTGGGACAGGGGGCAATCAGCCCCAGCATTTT. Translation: CASSGTGGNQPQHF.

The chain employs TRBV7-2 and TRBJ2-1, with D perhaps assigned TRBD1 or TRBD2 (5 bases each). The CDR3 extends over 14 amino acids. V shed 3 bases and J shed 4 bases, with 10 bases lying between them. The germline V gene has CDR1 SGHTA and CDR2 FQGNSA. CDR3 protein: CASSLGTSYNEQFF. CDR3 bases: TGTGCCAGCAGCTTGGGGACGTCATACAATGAGCAGTTCTTC.

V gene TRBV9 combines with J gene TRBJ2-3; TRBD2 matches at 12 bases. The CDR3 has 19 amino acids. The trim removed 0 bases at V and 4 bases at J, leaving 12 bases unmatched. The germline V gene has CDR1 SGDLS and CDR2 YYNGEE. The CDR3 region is CASSVDTTLAGGPADTQYF. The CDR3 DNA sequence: TGTGCCAGCAGCGTAGATACAACTCTAGCGGGAGGGCCCGCAGATACGCAGTATTTT.

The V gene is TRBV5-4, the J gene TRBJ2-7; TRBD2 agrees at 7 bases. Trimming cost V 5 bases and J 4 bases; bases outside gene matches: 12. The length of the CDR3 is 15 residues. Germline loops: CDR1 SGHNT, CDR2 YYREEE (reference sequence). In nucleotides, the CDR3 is TGTGCCAGCAGTCCCCCGCTAGCGGACTCTTACGAGCAGTACTTC. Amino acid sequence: CASSPPLADSYEQYF.

CDR3 in DNA: TGTGCCAGCAGCCTCGGGGGAGGGCAGATTAAGGGGGAGCAGTACTTC. Its protein product is CASSLGGGQIKGEQYF. V gene TRBV9 combines with J gene TRBJ2-7, with 7 bases aligning to TRBD2. Trimming took 4 bases from V and 7 from J; bases not matched to a gene: 17. Germline CDR1 SGDLS, CDR2 YYNGEE. This CDR3 comprises 16 residues.

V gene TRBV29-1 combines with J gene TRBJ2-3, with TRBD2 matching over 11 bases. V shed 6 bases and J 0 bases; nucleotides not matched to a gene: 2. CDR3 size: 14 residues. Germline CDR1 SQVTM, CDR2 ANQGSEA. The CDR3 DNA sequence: TGCAGCGTGACTAGCGGGACTAGCACAGATACGCAGTATTTT. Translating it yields CSVTSGTSTDTQYF.

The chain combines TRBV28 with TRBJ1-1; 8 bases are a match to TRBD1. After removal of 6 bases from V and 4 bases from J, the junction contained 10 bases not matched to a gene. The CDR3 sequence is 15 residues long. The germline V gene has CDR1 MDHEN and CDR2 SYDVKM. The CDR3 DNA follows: TGTGCCAGCAGGCCGCGGGCAGGGGGCTTCACTGAAGCTTTCTTT. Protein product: CASRPRAGGFTEAFF.

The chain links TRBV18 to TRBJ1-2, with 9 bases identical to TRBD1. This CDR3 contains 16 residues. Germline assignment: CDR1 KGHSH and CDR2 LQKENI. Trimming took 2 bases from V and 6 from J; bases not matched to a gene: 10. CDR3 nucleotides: TGTGCCAGCTCACCAGCCTCCAGGGACAGGGCCAATGGCTACACCTTC. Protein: CASSPASRDRANGYTF.

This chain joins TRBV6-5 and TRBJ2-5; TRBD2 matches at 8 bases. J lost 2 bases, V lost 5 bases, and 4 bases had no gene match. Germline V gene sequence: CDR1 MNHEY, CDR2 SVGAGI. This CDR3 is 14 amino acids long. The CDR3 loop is CASSPGTRQETQYF. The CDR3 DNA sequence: TGTGCCAGCAGTCCCGGGACTAGACAAGAGACCCAGTACTTC.